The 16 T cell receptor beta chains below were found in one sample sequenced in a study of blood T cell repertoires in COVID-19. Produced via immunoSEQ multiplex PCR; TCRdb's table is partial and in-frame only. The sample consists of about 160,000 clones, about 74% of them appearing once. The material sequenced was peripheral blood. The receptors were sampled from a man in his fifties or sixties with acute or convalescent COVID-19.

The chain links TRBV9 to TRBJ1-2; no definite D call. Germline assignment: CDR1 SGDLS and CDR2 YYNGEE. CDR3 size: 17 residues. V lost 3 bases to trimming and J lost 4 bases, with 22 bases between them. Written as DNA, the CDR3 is TGTGCCAGCAGCGCCTTCACCCCCCCTTTGGGAGGCTATGGCTACACCTTC. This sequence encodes CASSAFTPPLGGYGYTF.

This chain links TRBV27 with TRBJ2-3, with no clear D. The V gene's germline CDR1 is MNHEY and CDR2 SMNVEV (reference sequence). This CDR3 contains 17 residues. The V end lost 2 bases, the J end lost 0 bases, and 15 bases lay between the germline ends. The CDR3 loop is CASSLSVAVHSTDTQYF. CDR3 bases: TGTGCCAGCAGTTTAAGTGTCGCAGTCCACAGCACAGATACGCAGTATTTT.

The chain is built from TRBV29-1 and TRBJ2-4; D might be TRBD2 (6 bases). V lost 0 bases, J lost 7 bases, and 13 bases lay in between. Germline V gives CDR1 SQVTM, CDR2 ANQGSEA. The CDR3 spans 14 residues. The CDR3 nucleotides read TGCAGCGTTGAAGATCTGTCAGGGAGGAACATTCAGTACTTC. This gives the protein CSVEDLSGRNIQYF.

The CDR3 region is CASSSGTGYDYEQYF. CDR3 DNA: TGTGCCAGTAGTTCGGGGACAGGGTACGACTACGAGCAGTACTTC. The rearrangement joins TRBV19 to TRBJ2-7; 9 bases align to TRBD1. Germline V gene data show CDR1 as LNHDA and CDR2 as SQIVND (reference sequence). This CDR3 comprises 15 residues. V gave up 5 bases and J gave up 3 bases; unmatched junction bases: 8.

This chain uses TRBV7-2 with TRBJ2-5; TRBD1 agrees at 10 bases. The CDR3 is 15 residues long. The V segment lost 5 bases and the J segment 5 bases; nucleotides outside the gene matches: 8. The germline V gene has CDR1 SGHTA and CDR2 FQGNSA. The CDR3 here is CASSPNPGQGETQYF. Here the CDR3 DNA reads TGTGCCAGCAGCCCTAACCCGGGACAGGGGGAGACCCAGTACTTC.

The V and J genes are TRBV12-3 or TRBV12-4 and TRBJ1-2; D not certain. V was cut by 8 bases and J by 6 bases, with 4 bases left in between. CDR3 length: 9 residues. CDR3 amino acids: CASHNGYTF. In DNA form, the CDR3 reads TGTGCCAGCCACAATGGCTACACCTTC.

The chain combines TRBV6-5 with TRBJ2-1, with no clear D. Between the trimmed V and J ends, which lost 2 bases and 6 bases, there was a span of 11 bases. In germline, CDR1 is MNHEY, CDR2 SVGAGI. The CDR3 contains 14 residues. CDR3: CASSYGQARNEQFF. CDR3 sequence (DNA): TGTGCCAGCAGTTACGGTCAGGCGCGCAATGAGCAGTTCTTC.

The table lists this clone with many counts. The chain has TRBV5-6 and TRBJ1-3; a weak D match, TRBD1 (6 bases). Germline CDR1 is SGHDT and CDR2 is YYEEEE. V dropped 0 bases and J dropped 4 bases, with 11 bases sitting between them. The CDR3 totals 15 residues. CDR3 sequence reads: CASSLGGGAGNTIYF. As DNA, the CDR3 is TGTGCCAGCAGCTTGGGAGGGGGAGCAGGAAACACCATATATTTT.

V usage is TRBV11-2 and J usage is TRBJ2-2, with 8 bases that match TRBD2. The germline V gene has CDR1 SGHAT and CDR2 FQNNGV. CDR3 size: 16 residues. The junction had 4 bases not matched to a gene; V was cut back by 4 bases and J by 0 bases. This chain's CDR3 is CASSYRLASNTGELFF. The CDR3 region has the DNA TGTGCCAGCAGCTACCGACTAGCGTCGAACACCGGGGAGCTGTTTTTT.

Written as DNA, the CDR3 is TGTGCCAGCAGTGAACTCCGCCTAGGAGGCACCGGGGAGCTGTTTTTT. Translating it yields CASSELRLGGTGELFF. This rearrangement joins TRBV6-1 to TRBJ2-2, with a weak D call TRBD2 (5 bases). Germline loops: CDR1 MNHNS, CDR2 SASEGT. The CDR3 contains 16 residues. Trimming stripped 2 bases from V and 4 bases from J, with 14 bases between.

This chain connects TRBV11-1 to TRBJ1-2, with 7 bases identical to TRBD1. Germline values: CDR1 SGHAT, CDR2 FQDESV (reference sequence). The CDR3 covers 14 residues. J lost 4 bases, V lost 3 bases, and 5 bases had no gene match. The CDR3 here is CASSFPDRVYGYTF. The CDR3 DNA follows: TGTGCCAGCAGCTTCCCAGACAGGGTCTATGGCTACACCTTC.

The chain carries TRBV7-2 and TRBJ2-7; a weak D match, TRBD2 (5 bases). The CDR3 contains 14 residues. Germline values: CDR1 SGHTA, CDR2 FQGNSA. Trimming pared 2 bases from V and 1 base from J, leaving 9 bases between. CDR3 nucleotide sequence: TGTGCCAGCAGCTTATCTAGAGGGTCCTACGAGCAGTACTTC. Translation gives CASSLSRGSYEQYF. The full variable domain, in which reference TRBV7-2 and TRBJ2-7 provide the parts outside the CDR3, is GAGVSQSPSNKVTEKGKDVELRCDPISGHTALYWYRQSLGQGLEFLIYFQGNSAPDKSGLPSDRFSAERTGGSVSTLTIQRTQQEDSAVYLCASSLSRGSYEQYFGPGTRLTVT.

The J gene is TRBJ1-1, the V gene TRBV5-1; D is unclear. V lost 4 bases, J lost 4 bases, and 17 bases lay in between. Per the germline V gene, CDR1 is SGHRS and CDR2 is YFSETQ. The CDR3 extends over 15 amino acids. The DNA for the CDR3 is TGCGCCAGCAGCCCTCGATACCAGGAGGGCACTGAAGCTTTCTTT. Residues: CASSPRYQEGTEAFF.

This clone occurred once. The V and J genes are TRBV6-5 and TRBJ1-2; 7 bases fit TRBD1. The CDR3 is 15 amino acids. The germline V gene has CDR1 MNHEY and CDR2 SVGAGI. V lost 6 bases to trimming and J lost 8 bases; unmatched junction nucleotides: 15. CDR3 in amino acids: CASSGNRGRGLGYTF. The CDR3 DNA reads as TGTGCCAGCAGCGGAAATCGTGGCAGGGGGTTGGGCTACACCTTC.

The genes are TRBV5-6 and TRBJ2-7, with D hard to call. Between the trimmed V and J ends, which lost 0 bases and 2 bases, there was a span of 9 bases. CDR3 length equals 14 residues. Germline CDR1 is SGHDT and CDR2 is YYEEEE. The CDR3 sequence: CASSLGLKTYEQYF. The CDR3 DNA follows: TGTGCCAGCAGCTTGGGACTGAAGACCTACGAGCAGTACTTC. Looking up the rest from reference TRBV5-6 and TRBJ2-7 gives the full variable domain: DAGVTQSPTHLIKTRGQQVTLRCSPKSGHDTVSWYQQALGQGPQFIFQYYEEEERQRGNFPDRFSGHQFPNYSSELNVNALLLGDSALYLCASSLGLKTYEQYFGPGTRLTVT.

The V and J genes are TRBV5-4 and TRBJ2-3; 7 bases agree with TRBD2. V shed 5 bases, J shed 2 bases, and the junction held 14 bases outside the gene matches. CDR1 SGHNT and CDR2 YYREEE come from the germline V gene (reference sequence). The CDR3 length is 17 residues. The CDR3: CASSFEDTSAYTDTQYF. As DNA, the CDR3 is TGTGCCAGCAGTTTTGAAGACACTAGCGCGTACACAGATACGCAGTATTTT.